The 7 T cell receptor beta chains presented below share a single source sample, sequenced in a study of cytomegalovirus exposure and HLA in healthy donors. The PCR made use of 60 Vbeta and 13 Jbeta primers. Clones were read by immunoSEQ multiplex PCR, and TCRdb kept only the in-frame ones, dropping some. The data contain around 160,000 clones, roughly 75% of them singletons. Sequencing was done on a sample of PBMCs. Receptors originate from a male donor in good health and CMV-seronegative.

The rearrangement joins TRBV10-3 to TRBJ1-2; 7 nucleotides agree with TRBD1. This CDR3 is 16 amino acids long. With 7 bases clipped from V and 2 bases from J, the junction kept 13 bases outside the gene matches. CDR1 ENHRY and CDR2 SYGVKD come from the germline V gene. The CDR3 here is CAITQGVGRKNYGYTF. The CDR3 nucleotides are TGTGCCATCACTCAGGGGGTGGGCAGGAAAAACTATGGCTACACCTTC.

The rearrangement links TRBV5-6 to TRBJ2-1; maybe TRBD2 (5 bases). Trimming left V 3 bases short and J 3 bases short, with 13 bases between. This CDR3 region has 15 residues. CDR1 and CDR2 (germline): SGHDT, YYEEEE. The CDR3 here is CASSSATGYYNEQFF. The DNA of the CDR3 is TGTGCCAGCAGCTCGGCTACGGGGTACTACAATGAGCAGTTCTTC.

This clone was seen once. The chain has TRBV10-3 and TRBJ2-7; possibly TRBD2 for D (5 bases). V dropped 6 bases and J dropped 1 base, with 16 bases sitting between them. The CDR3 extends over 15 amino acids. Germline assignment: CDR1 ENHRY and CDR2 SYGVKD. CDR3 region: CAISSRDSYSYEQYF. CDR3 in DNA: TGTGCCATCAGCTCCCGGGATAGTTATTCCTACGAGCAGTACTTC.

This clone was observed a handful of times. V is TRBV12-5 and J is TRBJ1-5; no reliable D call. The CDR3 has 13 amino acids. The germline CDR1 and CDR2 sequences are LGHNT and FRNRAP. V dropped 2 bases and J dropped 4 bases, with 6 bases sitting between them. The CDR3: CASGLSGNQPQHF. The CDR3 bases are TGTGCTAGTGGTTTGTCGGGAAATCAGCCCCAGCATTTT.

The rearrangement joins TRBV28 to TRBJ2-1; 10 bases match TRBD2. This CDR3 is 14 amino acids long. Germline-derived CDR1 and CDR2 are MDHEN and SYDVKM. V shed 8 bases, J shed 7 bases, and the junction held 8 bases outside the gene matches. The chain's CDR3 is CASRLAGVGNEQFF. CDR3 sequence (DNA): TGTGCCAGCCGCCTAGCGGGAGTAGGGAATGAGCAGTTCTTC.

The gene calls are TRBV27 and TRBJ1-2; D is uncertain. CDR3 length: 13 amino acids. Trimming pared 5 bases from V and 5 bases from J, leaving 12 bases between. The V gene's germline CDR1 is MNHEY and CDR2 SMNVEV (reference sequence). The CDR3 DNA sequence: TGTGCCAGCAGTCCTTATACCGGGTATGGCTACACCTTC. It translates to CASSPYTGYGYTF.

The CDR3 loop is CASSLALAALYF. The CDR3 DNA reads as TGTGCCAGCAGCTTAGCCCTAGCGGCCCTTTACTTC. V gene TRBV7-2 combines with J gene TRBJ2-7; TRBD2 matches 7 bases. CDR3 size: 12 residues. Trimming took 0 bases from V and 13 from J; bases not matched to a gene: 6. The germline V gene encodes CDR1 SGHTA and CDR2 FQGNSA.